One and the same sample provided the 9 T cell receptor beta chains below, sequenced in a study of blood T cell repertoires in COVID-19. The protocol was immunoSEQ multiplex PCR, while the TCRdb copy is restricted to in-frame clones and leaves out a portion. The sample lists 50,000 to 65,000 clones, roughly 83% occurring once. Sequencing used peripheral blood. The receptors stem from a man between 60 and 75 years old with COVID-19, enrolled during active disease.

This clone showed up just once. CDR3 DNA: TGCAGCGTTGGCGACGGAGCTTCTAACTATGGCTACACCTTC. This sequence encodes CSVGDGASNYGYTF. The chain recombines TRBV29-1 with TRBJ1-2; D not resolved. CDR1 and CDR2 (germline): SQVTM, ANQGSEA. V was trimmed by 4 bases and J by 0 bases, leaving 12 bases between them. This CDR3 has 14 amino acids.

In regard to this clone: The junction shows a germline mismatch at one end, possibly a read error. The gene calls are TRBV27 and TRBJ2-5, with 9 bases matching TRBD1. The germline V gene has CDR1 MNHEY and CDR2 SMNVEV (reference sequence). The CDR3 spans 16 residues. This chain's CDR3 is CANSFLTGTGWETQYF. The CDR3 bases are TGTGCCAACAGTTTCCTTACCGGGACAGGGTGGGAGACCCAGTACTTC.

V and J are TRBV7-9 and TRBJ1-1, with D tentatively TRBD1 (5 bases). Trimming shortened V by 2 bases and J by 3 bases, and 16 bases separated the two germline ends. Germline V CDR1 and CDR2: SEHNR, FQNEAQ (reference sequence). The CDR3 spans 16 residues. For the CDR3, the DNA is TGTGCCAGCAGCTTATTAAGAAACAGGCGTCACACTGAAGCTTTCTTT. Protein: CASSLLRNRRHTEAFF.

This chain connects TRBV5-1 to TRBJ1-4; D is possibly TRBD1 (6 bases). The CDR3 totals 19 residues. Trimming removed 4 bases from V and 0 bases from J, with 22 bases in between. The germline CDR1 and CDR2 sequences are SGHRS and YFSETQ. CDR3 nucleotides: TGCGCCAGCAGCCCAGGGCCCCGGACAGAAGTTGCAACTAATGAAAAACTGTTTTTT. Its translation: CASSPGPRTEVATNEKLFF.

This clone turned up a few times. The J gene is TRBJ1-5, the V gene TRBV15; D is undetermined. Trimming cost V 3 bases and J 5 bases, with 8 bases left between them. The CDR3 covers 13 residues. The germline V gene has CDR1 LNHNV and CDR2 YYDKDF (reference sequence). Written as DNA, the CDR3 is TGTGCCACCAGCAGGGAGCAAGATCAGCCCCAGCATTTT. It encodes CATSREQDQPQHF.

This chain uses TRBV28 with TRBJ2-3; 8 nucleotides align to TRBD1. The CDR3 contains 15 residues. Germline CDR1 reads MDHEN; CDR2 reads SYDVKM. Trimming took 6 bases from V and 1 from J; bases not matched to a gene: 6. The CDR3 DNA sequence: TGTGCCAGCAGACCAGGGGGCGCAGGCACAGATACGCAGTATTTT. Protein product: CASRPGGAGTDTQYF. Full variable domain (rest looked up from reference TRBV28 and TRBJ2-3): DVKVTQSSRYLVKRTGEKVFLECVQDMDHENMFWYRQDPGLGLRLIYFSYDVKMKEKGDIPEGYSVSREKKERFSLILESASTNQTSMYLCASRPGGAGTDTQYFGPGTRLTVL.

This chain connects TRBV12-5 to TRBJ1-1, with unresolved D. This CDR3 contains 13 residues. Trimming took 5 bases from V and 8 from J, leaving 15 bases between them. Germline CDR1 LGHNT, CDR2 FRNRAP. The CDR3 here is CASGPSFPREAFF. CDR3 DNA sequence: TGTGCTAGTGGTCCCTCTTTCCCACGGGAAGCTTTCTTT.

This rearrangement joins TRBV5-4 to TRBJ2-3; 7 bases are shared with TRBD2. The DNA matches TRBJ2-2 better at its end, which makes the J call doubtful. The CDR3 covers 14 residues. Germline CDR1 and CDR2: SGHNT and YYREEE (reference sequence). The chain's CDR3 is CASSLDTSAAPLFF. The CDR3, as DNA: TGTGCCAGCAGCTTGGATACTAGCGCGGCTCCTCTGTTTTTT.

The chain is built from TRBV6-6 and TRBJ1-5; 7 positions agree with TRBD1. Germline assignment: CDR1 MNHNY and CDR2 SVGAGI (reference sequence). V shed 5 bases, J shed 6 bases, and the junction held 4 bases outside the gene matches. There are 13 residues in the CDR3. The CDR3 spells CASSGDSGQPQHF. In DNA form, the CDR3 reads TGTGCCAGCAGTGGGGACAGCGGTCAGCCCCAGCATTTT.